This T cell receptor beta chain comes out of a study of regulatory T cells in long-lasting Graves disease. This clonotype has at least ten counts. Its antigen is unidentified. iRepertoire HTBI primers and Arm-PCR of CDR3 regions built TCR beta libraries. TCRdb called the multiplex PCR reads again in MiXCR, with one record for every CDR3 protein. Seen here are a few hundred thousand distinct CDR3 sequences, roughly 23% observed once, and the top ten hold less than 30%. Study-wide points: Persistent disease preferred TRBV28, TRBJ1-2 and TRBJ2-5; new disease, TRBV20-1 and TRBJ2-1. Newly diagnosed Graves' patients had higher TCR diversity than persistent ones.

Trimming left V 6 bases short and J 7 bases short, with 7 bases between. The CDR3 runs 10 residues. Germline assignment: CDR1 MDHEN and CDR2 SYDVKM. The time point is: persistent/refractory GD, antithyroid drugs over 5 years with positive TRAb. PBMC-extracted RNA yielded the TCR library. American Thyroid Association guidelines defined how Graves' disease was diagnosed. An endocrinology unit in Xi'an, China, supplied the patients. The TCR comes from a middle-aged woman with Graves disease. The material sequenced was peripheral blood mononuclear cells (PBMCs), taken when the disease was refractory, from a patient treated with antithyroid drugs. The chain carries TRBV28 and TRBJ2-7; D remains ambiguous. DNA for the CDR3: TGTGCCAGCAGCTCACGGGAGCAGTACTTC. It translates to CASSSREQYF.